A single sample is the source of the 9 T cell receptor beta chains below, sequenced in a study of siplizumab effects on memory and regulatory T cells. Clones were sequenced by immunoSEQ multiplex PCR, and TCRdb holds only the in-frame ones, with some missing. The data contain roughly 97,000 clones, about 93% of them seen just once; the ten biggest clones take up around 0.62%. Input material: Tregs sorted from blood. All receptors come from a human donor in good health.

V is TRBV30 and J is TRBJ1-6; a weak D match, TRBD1 (6 bases). Per germline, CDR1 GTSNPN and CDR2 SVGIG (reference sequence). This CDR3 spans 13 amino acids. Between the trimmed V and J ends, which lost 2 bases and 8 bases, there was a span of 10 bases. The CDR3 loop reads CAWSRQVDSPLHF. CDR3 bases: TGTGCCTGGAGTCGACAGGTAGATTCACCCCTCCACTTT.

V is TRBV7-8 and J is TRBJ1-1; D might be TRBD1 (6 bases). Germline CDR1 and CDR2: SGHVS and FQNEAQ. V gave up 5 bases and J gave up 3 bases, with 10 bases separating them. This CDR3 region has 13 residues. The CDR3 DNA sequence: TGTGCCAGCAGCGGGCAGGGGTACACTGAAGCTTTCTTT. This gives the protein CASSGQGYTEAFF.

The chain recombines TRBV30 with TRBJ1-1; tentative D call: TRBD1 (6 bases). The CDR3 is made up of 17 amino acids. Germline V CDR1 and CDR2: GTSNPN, SVGIG (reference sequence). The V end lost 2 bases, the J end lost 0 bases, and 19 bases lay between the germline ends. CDR3 nucleotides: TGTGCCTGGAGTCCGGGGGCTCTTAGTAATTTGAACACTGAAGCTTTCTTT. The encoded protein is CAWSPGALSNLNTEAFF.

The chain employs TRBV19 and TRBJ2-1; 7 bases match TRBD1. Germline assignment: CDR1 LNHDA and CDR2 SQIVND (reference sequence). The CDR3 consists of 16 residues. V shed 5 bases and J 0 bases; nucleotides not matched to a gene: 7. The CDR3 nucleotides are TGTGCCAGTAGTCCGCCCGGGACAGTCTCCTACAATGAGCAGTTCTTC. It translates to CASSPPGTVSYNEQFF.

The gene calls are TRBV28 and TRBJ2-5; 9 positions agree with TRBD2. The V gene end was trimmed by 5 bases and the J gene end by 5 bases; junction bases not matched to a gene: 12. Germline V gene data show CDR1 as MDHEN and CDR2 as SYDVKM. The CDR3 length is 16 residues. The CDR3 is CASSPGTSTGGETQYF. CDR3 nucleotide sequence: TGTGCCAGCAGTCCAGGGACTAGCACGGGGGGGGAGACCCAGTACTTC.

This chain links TRBV6-1 with TRBJ2-7; D unresolved. CDR3 length equals 10 residues. The V end was cut by 11 bases, the J end by 3 bases, with 8 bases between. CDR1 is MNHNS and CDR2 is SASEGT in the germline V gene. The CDR3 bases are TGTGCCGCACGCGACTACGAGCAGTACTTC. The encoded protein is CAARDYEQYF.

V gene TRBV4-1 combines with J gene TRBJ1-4; no firm D call. Germline loops: CDR1 MGHRA, CDR2 YSYEKL. V lost 4 bases, J lost 7 bases, and 13 bases lay in between. This CDR3 region has 14 residues. CDR3 nucleotides: TGCGCCAGCAGCCTGGGCCCTCGCAGTGAAAAACTGTTTTTT. Amino acid sequence: CASSLGPRSEKLFF.

The chain couples TRBV11-2 to TRBJ2-1; tentatively, D is TRBD2 (6 bases). Trimming stripped 1 base from V and 5 bases from J, with 21 bases between. The CDR3 is 18 residues long. The germline V gene has CDR1 SGHAT and CDR2 FQNNGV. The CDR3 loop reads CASSLVLGRGERNNEQFF. The CDR3 DNA sequence: TGTGCCAGCAGCTTAGTTTTAGGGCGGGGTGAAAGGAACAATGAGCAGTTCTTC.

This chain joins TRBV5-1 and TRBJ1-2; D call uncertain. Germline V gene sequence: CDR1 SGHRS, CDR2 YFSETQ. CDR3 length: 14 amino acids. The V gene lost 0 bases and the J gene lost 14 bases, with 20 bases spanning the gap. The CDR3 region has the DNA TGCGCCAGCAGCTTGGACAATACAGCGCAAGTATATACCTTC. Encoded protein: CASSLDNTAQVYTF.